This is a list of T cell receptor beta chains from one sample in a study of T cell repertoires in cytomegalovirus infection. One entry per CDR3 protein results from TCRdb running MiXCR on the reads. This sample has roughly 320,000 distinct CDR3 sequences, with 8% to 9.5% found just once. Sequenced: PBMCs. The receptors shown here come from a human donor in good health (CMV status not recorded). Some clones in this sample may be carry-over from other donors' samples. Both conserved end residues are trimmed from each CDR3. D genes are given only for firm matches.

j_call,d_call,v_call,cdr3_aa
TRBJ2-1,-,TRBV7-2,ASSLGTFPGAEQF
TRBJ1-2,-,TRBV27,ASRGLGGYGYT
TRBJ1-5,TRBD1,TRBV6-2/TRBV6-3,ASSPNPRQGRSNQPQH
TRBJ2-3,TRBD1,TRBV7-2,ASSLGGGGHTDTQY
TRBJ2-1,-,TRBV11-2,ASSPGTLVSDEQF
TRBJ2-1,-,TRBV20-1,SARDSRFVADEQF
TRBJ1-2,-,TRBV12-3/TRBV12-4,ASRPAASYGYT
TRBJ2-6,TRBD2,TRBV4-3,ASSQDGVLAGQLSGANVLT
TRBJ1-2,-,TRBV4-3,ASSQSVASLTYGYT
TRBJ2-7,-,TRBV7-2,ASSPRYTYEQY
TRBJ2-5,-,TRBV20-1,SARLPHKETQY
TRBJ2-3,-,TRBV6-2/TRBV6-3,ASSLVDARGTQY
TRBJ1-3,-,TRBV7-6,ASSLKGLGGPSGNTIY
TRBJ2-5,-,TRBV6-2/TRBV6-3,ASSYIARPQETQY
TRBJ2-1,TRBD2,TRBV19,ASTHSEERGPDEQF
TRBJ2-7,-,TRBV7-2,ASSLGSPPYEQY
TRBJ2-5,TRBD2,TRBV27,ASSLIPSGRLETQY
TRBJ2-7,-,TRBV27,ASSSGITNYEQY
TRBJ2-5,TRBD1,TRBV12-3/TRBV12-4,ASSLYPAGGGRTETQY
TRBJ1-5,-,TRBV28,ASSSSVVGGNQPQH
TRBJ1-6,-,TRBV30,AWSAESGRTNSPLH
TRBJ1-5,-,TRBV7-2,ASSLGFRGNQPQH
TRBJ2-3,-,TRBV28,AIRRDSSTDTQY
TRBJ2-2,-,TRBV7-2,ASSLGGGSNTGELF
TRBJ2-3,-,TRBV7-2,ASSLEPGPDTQY
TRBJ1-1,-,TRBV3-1,ASTQSRLGTEAF
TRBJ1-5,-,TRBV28,ASSFRQGNQPQH
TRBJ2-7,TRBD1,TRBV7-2,ASSSFAGQGRNEQY
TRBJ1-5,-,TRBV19,ASSRYRAEEPQH
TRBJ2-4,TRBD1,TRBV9,ASSVAGGRNIQY
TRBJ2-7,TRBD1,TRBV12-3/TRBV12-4,ASSYHRGENAEQY
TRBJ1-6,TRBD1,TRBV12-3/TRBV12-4,ASSSDRGRFNSPLH
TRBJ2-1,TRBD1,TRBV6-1,ASSMVPGLGQGYNEQF
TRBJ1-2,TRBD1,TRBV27,ASSFRQGVSHT
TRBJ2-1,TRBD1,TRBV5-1,ASSLPGQVYNEQF
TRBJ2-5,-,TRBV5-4,AVLQGPLPQETQY
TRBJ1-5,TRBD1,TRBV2,ASGSQGFGNQPQH